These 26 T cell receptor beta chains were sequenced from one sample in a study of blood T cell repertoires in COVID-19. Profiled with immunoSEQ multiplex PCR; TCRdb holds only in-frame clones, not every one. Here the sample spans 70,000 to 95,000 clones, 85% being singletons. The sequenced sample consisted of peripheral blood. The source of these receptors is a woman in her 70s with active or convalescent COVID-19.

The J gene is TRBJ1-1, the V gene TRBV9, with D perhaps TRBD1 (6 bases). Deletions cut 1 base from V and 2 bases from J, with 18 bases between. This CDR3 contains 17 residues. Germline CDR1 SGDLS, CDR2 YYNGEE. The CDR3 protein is CASSVTPGGGGNTEAFF. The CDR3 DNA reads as TGTGCCAGCAGCGTAACCCCGGGAGGGGGAGGAAACACTGAAGCTTTCTTT.

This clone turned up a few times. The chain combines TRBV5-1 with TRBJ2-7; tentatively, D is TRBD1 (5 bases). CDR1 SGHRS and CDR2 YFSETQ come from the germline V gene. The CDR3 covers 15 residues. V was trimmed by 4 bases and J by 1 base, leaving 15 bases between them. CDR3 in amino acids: CASSPLQGFSYEQYF. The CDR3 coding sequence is TGCGCCAGCAGCCCACTTCAGGGTTTTTCCTACGAGCAGTACTTC.

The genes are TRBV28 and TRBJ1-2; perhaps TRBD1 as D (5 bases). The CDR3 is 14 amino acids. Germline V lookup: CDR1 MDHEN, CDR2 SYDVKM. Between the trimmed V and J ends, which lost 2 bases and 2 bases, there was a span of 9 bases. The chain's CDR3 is CASSLGGDNYGYTF. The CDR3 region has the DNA TGTGCCAGCAGTTTAGGAGGGGACAACTATGGCTACACCTTC.

The CDR3 region is CSASFKRGGTEAFF. CDR3 in DNA: TGCAGTGCTAGTTTTAAGCGGGGGGGAACTGAAGCTTTCTTT. V and J are TRBV20-1 and TRBJ1-1, with D possibly being TRBD1 (5 bases). Trimming took 3 bases from V and 5 from J, leaving 16 bases between them. This CDR3 is 14 amino acids long. CDR1 and CDR2 from the germline V gene are DFQATT and SNEGSKA (reference sequence).

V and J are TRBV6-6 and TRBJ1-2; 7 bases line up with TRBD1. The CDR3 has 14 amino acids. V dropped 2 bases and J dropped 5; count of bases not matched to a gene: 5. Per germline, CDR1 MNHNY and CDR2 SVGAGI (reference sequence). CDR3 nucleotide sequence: TGTGCCAGCAGTTACGGGGGACAGCTTTATGGCTACACCTTC. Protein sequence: CASSYGGQLYGYTF.

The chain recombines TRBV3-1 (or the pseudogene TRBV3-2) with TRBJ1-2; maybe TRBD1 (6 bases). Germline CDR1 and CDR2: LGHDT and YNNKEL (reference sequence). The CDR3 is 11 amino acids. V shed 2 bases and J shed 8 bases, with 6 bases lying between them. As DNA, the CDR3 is TGTGCCAGCAGCCAACAGGGGGGCTACACCTTC. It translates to CASSQQGGYTF.

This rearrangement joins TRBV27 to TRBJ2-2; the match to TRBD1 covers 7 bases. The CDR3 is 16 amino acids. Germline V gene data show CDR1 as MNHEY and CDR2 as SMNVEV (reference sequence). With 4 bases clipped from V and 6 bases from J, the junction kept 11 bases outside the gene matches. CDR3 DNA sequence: TGTGCCAGCAGTTCAGAAAGCAGGACAGGCGCCGGGGAGCTGTTTTTT. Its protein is CASSSESRTGAGELFF.

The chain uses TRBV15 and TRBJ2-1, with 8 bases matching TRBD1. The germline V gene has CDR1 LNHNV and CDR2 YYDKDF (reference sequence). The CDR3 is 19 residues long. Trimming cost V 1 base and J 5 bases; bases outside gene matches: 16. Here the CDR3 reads CATSRVIIGQGRLDNEQFF. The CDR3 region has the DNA TGTGCCACCAGCAGAGTTATAATCGGACAGGGTCGGCTTGACAATGAGCAGTTCTTC. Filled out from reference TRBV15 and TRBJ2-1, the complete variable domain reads DAMVIQNPRYQVTQFGKPVTLSCSQTLNHNVMYWYQQKSSQAPKLLFHYYDKDFNNEADTPDNFQSRRPNTSFCFLDIRSPGLGDTAMYLCATSRVIIGQGRLDNEQFFGPGTRLTVL.

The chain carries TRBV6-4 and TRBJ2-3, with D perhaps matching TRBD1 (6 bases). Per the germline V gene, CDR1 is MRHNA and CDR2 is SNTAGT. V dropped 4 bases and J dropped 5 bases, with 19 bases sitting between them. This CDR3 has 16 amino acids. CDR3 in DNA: TGTGCCAGCAGTGGTCAGGGGAAAAGTCTGGAAGATACGCAGTATTTT. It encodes CASSGQGKSLEDTQYF.

The CDR3 spells CATRLPGDNNEQFF. Here the CDR3 DNA reads TGTGCCACCAGACTCCCGGGAGATAACAATGAGCAGTTCTTC. The V and J genes are TRBV24-1 and TRBJ2-1, with TRBD2 as a possible D gene (6 bases). Between the trimmed V and J ends, which lost 7 bases and 5 bases, there was a span of 14 bases. Germline lookup yields CDR1 KGHDR and CDR2 SFDVKD. The CDR3 runs to 14 residues.

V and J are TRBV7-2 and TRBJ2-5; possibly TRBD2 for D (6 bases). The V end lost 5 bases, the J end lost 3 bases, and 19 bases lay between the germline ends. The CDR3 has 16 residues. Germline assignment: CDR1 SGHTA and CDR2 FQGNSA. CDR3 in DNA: TGTGCCAGCAGCCGGCCCGAATTTCGCGGGAAAGAGACCCAGTACTTC. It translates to CASSRPEFRGKETQYF.

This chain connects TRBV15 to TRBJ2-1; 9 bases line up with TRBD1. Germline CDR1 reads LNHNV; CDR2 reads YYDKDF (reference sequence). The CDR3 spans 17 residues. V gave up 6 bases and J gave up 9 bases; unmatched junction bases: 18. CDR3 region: CATSPSLGQGLHGEQFF. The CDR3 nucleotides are TGTGCCACCAGTCCTTCCTTAGGACAGGGGCTGCACGGTGAGCAGTTCTTC.

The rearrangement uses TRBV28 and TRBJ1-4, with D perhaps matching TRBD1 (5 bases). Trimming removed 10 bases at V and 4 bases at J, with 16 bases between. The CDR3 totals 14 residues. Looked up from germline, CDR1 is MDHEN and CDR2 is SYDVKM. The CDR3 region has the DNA TGTGCCACTTCCTCAGGGCTTGTTAATGAAAAACTGTTTTTT. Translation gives CATSSGLVNEKLFF.

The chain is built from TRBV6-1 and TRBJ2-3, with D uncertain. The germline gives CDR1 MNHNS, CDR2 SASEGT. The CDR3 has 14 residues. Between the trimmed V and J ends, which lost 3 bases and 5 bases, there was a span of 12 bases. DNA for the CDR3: TGTGCCAGCAGTGACGTTAGCTTCTTAGATACGCAGTATTTT. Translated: CASSDVSFLDTQYF.

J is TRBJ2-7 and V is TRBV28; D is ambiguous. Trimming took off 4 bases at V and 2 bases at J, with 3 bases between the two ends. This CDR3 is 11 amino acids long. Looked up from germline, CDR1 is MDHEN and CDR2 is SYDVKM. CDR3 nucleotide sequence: TGTGCCAGCAGTTCGGCCTACGAGCAGTACTTC. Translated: CASSSAYEQYF.

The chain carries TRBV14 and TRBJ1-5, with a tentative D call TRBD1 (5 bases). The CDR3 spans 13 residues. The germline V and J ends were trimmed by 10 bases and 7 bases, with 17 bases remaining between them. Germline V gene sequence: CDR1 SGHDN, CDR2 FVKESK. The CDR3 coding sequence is TGTGCCACCCCCGGGGGGGTATTACAGCCCCAGCATTTT. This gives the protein CATPGGVLQPQHF.

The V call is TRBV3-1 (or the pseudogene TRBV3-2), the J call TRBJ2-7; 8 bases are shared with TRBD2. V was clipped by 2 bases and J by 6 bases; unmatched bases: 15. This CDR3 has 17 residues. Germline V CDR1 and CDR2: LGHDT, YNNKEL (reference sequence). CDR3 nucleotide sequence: TGTGCCAGCAGCCAACCCCCCGGGACTAGAAACTTCTTCGAGCAGTACTTC. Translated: CASSQPPGTRNFFEQYF.

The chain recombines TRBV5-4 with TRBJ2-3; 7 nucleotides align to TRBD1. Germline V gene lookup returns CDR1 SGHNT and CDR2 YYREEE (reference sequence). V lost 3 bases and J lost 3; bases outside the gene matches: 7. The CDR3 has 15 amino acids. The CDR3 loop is CASSSRGLGTDTQYF. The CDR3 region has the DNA TGTGCCAGCAGCTCCAGGGGGTTAGGAACAGATACGCAGTATTTT.

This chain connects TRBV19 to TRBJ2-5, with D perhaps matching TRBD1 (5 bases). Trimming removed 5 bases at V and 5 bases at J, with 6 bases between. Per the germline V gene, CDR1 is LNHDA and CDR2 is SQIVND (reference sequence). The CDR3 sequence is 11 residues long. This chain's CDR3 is CASSAGETQYF. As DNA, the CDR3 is TGTGCCAGTAGTGCAGGGGAGACCCAGTACTTC.

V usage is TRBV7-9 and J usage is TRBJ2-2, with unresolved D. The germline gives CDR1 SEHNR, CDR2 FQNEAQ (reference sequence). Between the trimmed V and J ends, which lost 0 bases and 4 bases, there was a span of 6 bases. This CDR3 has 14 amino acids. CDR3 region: CASSLATGTGELFF. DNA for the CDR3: TGTGCCAGCAGCTTAGCAACCGGCACCGGGGAGCTGTTTTTT.

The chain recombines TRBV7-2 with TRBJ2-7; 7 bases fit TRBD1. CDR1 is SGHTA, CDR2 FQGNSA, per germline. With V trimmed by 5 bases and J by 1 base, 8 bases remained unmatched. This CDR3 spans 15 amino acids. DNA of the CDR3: TGTGCCAGCAGCCCTTACAGGGGTTCGTCCTACGAGCAGTACTTC. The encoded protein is CASSPYRGSSYEQYF.

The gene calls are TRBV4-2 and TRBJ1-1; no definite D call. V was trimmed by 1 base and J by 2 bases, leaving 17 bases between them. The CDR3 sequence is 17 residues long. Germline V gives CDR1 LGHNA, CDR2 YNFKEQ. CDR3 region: CASSQARPAQINTEAFF. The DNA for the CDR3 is TGTGCCAGCAGCCAAGCCCGCCCCGCCCAGATAAACACTGAAGCTTTCTTT.

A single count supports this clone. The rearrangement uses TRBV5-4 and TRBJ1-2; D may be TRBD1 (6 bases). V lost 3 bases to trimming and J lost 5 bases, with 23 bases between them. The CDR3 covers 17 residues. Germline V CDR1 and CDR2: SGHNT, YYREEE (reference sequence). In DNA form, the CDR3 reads TGTGCCAGCAGCTCCGACCGAGACAGGCCCTTGGGGTATGGCTACACCTTC. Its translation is CASSSDRDRPLGYGYTF.

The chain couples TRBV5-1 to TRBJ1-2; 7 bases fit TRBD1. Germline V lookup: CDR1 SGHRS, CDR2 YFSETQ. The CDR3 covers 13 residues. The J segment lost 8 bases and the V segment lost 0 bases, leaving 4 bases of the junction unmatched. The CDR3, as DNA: TGCGCCAGCAGCTTGGGCAGGGGGTACGGCTACACCTTC. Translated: CASSLGRGYGYTF.

This chain's CDR3 is CASSLTSGGENIQYF. The CDR3, as DNA: TGCGCCAGCAGCTTGACTAGCGGGGGGGAAAACATTCAGTACTTC. The V gene is TRBV5-1, the J gene TRBJ2-4, with 13 bases fitting TRBD2. The germline CDR1 and CDR2 sequences are SGHRS and YFSETQ. V trimming: 1 base; J trimming: 5 bases; junction bases outside the gene matches: 0. The CDR3 runs to 15 residues.

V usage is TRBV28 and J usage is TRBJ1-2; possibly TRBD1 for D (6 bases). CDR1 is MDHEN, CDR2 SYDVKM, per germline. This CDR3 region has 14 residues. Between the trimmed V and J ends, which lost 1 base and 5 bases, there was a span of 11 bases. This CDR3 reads CASSLSSGAYGYTF. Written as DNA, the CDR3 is TGTGCCAGCAGTTTATCGTCAGGGGCTTATGGCTACACCTTC.